This T cell receptor (beta chain) comes out of a study of molecular identifiers for immune sequencing clone quantification. Across the study: RNA, taken in replicates from approximately 20,000 or 100,000 naive CD8 cells, was split five ways, with four sequenced.

As to this clonotype: As yet, its antigen is unknown.

Study-wide results and caveats: Among effectors, clones above 20 RNA copies held over 97% of molecules; among naive cells, under 1%.

In TCRdb, the PCR reads were re-called with MiXCR into one record per CDR3 protein. Among around 470,000 distinct CDR3 sequences listed, less than 30% were seen once. Using 10%, 30% or 50% RNA, naive CD8 libraries were derived from around 20,000 to 1,000,000 sorted cells. Using a CD8+CD4-CCR7+CD45RA+ phenotype, naive CD8 T cells were sorted. With V trimmed by 4 bases and J by 3 bases, 5 bases remained unmatched. The CDR3 spans 16 residues. CDR1 LNHDA and CDR2 SQIVND come from the germline V gene (reference sequence). This chain joins TRBV19 and TRBJ2-5; 13 bases agree with TRBD2. The source material was naive CD8+ T cells from blood, with Jurkat cell RNA spiked in. Subset specified: FACS-sorted CD8+CD4-CCR7+CD45RA+ naive T cells. This receptor was identified in a human donor in good health. Some libraries in this study had Jurkat cell RNA spiked in. CDR3 loop: CASSKGLAGDEETQYF. The CDR3 DNA follows: TGTGCCAGTAGTAAAGGACTAGCGGGAGATGAAGAGACCCAGTACTTC.